These 23 T cell receptor beta chains were all obtained from the same sample, sequenced in a study of T cell responses to AZD1222 COVID-19 vaccine. Libraries were prepared by immunoSEQ multiplex PCR; TCRdb keeps only in-frame clonotypes and omits some of them. The sample contains around 180,000 clones, 80% to 90% of which appear only once. The sequences come from peripheral blood, collected on day 0 of AZD1222 vaccination. These receptors were collected from an adult in good health.

The chain recombines TRBV20-1 with TRBJ1-2; possible D gene TRBD1, 5 bases. CDR1 is DFQATT, CDR2 SNEGSKA, per germline (reference sequence). CDR3 size: 12 residues. Trimming removed 3 bases at V and 8 bases at J, with 13 bases between. In DNA, the CDR3 is TGCAGTGCTAGTGAGGAGAGGGGAGGCTACACCTTC. Translated: CSASEERGGYTF.

The J gene is TRBJ2-7, the V gene TRBV15; D is perhaps TRBD2 (6 bases). The CDR3 runs 15 residues. Germline CDR1 is LNHNV and CDR2 is YYDKDF (reference sequence). Trimming pared 5 bases from V and 0 bases from J, leaving 14 bases between. This CDR3 reads CATSLGGESSYEQYV. The CDR3 region has the DNA TGTGCCACCAGCCTGGGCGGGGAGAGCTCCTACGAGCAGTACGTC.

The rearrangement uses TRBV9 and TRBJ2-2; D ambiguous. The ends were cut back, 3 bases at V and 6 bases at J, with 3 bases in the middle. The CDR3 extends over 11 amino acids. In germline, CDR1 is SGDLS, CDR2 YYNGEE. CDR3 loop: CASSDSGELFF. The DNA for the CDR3 is TGTGCCAGCAGCGACTCCGGGGAGCTGTTTTTT.

J is TRBJ1-6 and V is TRBV7-9; D may be TRBD1 (5 bases). Germline V CDR1 and CDR2: SEHNR, FQNEAQ (reference sequence). This CDR3 has 18 residues. Trimming pared 0 bases from V and 3 bases from J, leaving 15 bases between. CDR3 DNA sequence: TGTGCCAGCAGCTTAGCTTACTCGGGACCGAACTATAATTCACCCCTCCACTTT. This translates into CASSLAYSGPNYNSPLHF.

The V call is TRBV7-2, the J call TRBJ2-1; no reliable D call. The CDR3 totals 14 residues. The V gene lost 5 bases and the J gene lost 3 bases, with 11 bases spanning the gap. Germline CDR1 is SGHTA and CDR2 is FQGNSA. The chain's CDR3 is CASSTLKRYNEQFF. The CDR3 nucleotides are TGTGCCAGCAGCACCCTCAAGCGCTACAATGAGCAGTTCTTC.

This chain links TRBV25-1 with TRBJ2-4; the D call may be TRBD1 or TRBD2 (6 bases each). The V gene's germline CDR1 is MGHDK and CDR2 SYGVNS. The CDR3 is 13 amino acids. V lost 7 bases to trimming and J lost 6 bases, with 13 bases between them. DNA for the CDR3: TGTGCCAGCACCGAGGGGGGATTAAACATTCAGTACTTC. It specifies CASTEGGLNIQYF.

This rearrangement joins TRBV4-3 to TRBJ1-5; possible D gene TRBD1, 5 bases. This CDR3 contains 14 residues. V was cut by 0 bases and J by 9 bases, with 12 bases left in between. Germline V CDR1 and CDR2: LGHNA, YSLEER. Here the CDR3 reads CASSQEDSRVPQHF. CDR3 DNA: TGCGCCAGCAGCCAAGAAGACAGCCGCGTGCCCCAGCATTTT.

V gene TRBV5-1 combines with J gene TRBJ2-2, with 7 bases fitting TRBD1. J lost 5 bases, V lost 4 bases, and 14 bases had no gene match. This CDR3 region has 17 residues. Germline V gene lookup returns CDR1 SGHRS and CDR2 YFSETQ. The CDR3 reads CASSTGGTVHTTGELFF. DNA of the CDR3: TGCGCCAGCAGCACTGGTGGGACAGTTCATACAACCGGGGAGCTGTTTTTT.

The V and J genes are TRBV15 and TRBJ2-7; possible D gene TRBD2, 6 bases. Germline V lookup: CDR1 LNHNV, CDR2 YYDKDF (reference sequence). This CDR3 comprises 13 residues. The V gene lost 3 bases and the J gene lost 5 bases, with 11 bases spanning the gap. The DNA of the CDR3 is TGTGCCACCAGCAGGACGGGAGAGCACGAGCAGTACTTC. Encoded protein: CATSRTGEHEQYF.

The CDR3 loop is CASSQNRGSYNSPLHF. The CDR3 DNA reads as TGTGCCAGCAGCCAAAACAGGGGCTCCTATAATTCACCCCTCCACTTT. V gene TRBV3-1 (or the pseudogene TRBV3-2) combines with J gene TRBJ1-6, with 7 nucleotides matching TRBD1. The CDR3 extends over 16 amino acids. The V gene's germline CDR1 is LGHDT and CDR2 YNNKEL (reference sequence). V lost 2 bases to trimming and J lost 0 bases; unmatched junction nucleotides: 1.

The chain recombines TRBV6-1 with TRBJ2-7; perhaps TRBD1 as D (5 bases). Germline CDR1 MNHNS, CDR2 SASEGT. The ends were cut back, 3 bases at V and 4 bases at J, with 7 bases in the middle. The CDR3 covers 12 residues. This CDR3 reads CASSEQGYEQYF. The DNA of the CDR3 is TGTGCCAGCAGTGAGCAGGGATACGAGCAGTACTTC.

This rearrangement joins TRBV29-1 to TRBJ1-1; D is possibly TRBD1 (5 bases). The ends were cut back, 3 bases at V and 6 bases at J, with 8 bases in the middle. Germline CDR1 reads SQVTM; CDR2 reads ANQGSEA. The CDR3 runs 11 residues. The CDR3 spells CSVERTSEAFF. The CDR3 DNA reads as TGCAGCGTTGAGAGGACATCTGAAGCTTTCTTT.

The chain employs TRBV25-1 and TRBJ1-1; D is ambiguous. Germline loops: CDR1 MGHDK, CDR2 SYGVNS. Trimming stripped 4 bases from V and 0 bases from J, with 6 bases between. There are 13 residues in the CDR3. CDR3 DNA sequence: TGTGCCAGCAGTGGGCAGATGAACACTGAAGCTTTCTTT. Translation: CASSGQMNTEAFF.

The chain links TRBV5-1 to TRBJ1-4, with a weak D call TRBD1 (6 bases). The CDR3 extends over 15 amino acids. V shed 2 bases and J shed 0 bases, with 8 bases lying between them. CDR1 is SGHRS, CDR2 YFSETQ, per germline. The CDR3, as DNA: TGCGCCAGCAGCTTAACAGGGACAACTAATGAAAAACTGTTTTTT. Protein: CASSLTGTTNEKLFF.

The CDR3 protein is CASSPEQGLSTGELFF. The CDR3 region has the DNA TGTGCCAGCAGCCCGGAACAGGGACTGAGCACCGGGGAGCTGTTTTTT. The chain couples TRBV3-1 (or the pseudogene TRBV3-2) to TRBJ2-2; D may be TRBD1 or TRBD2 (6 bases each). Germline assignment: CDR1 LGHDT and CDR2 YNNKEL (reference sequence). V lost 4 bases to trimming and J lost 4 bases, with 16 bases between them. The CDR3 runs to 16 residues.

This clone was seen only a few times. The chain is built from TRBV5-1 and TRBJ2-7; possible D gene TRBD2, 5 bases. The germline V gene encodes CDR1 SGHRS and CDR2 YFSETQ. Between the trimmed V and J ends, which lost 3 bases and 3 bases, there was a span of 19 bases. The CDR3 sequence is 16 residues long. CDR3 sequence reads: CASSSAGTSSGYEQYF. The CDR3, as DNA: TGCGCCAGCAGCTCGGCGGGCACATCAAGCGGCTACGAGCAGTACTTC.

A single count supports this clone. The V and J genes are TRBV5-8 and TRBJ1-5; no definite D call. This CDR3 has 14 amino acids. Per germline, CDR1 SGHTS and CDR2 YDEGEE. V lost 5 bases, J lost 0 bases, and 9 bases lay in between. CDR3 residues: CASRSVYSNQPQHF. The CDR3 DNA reads TGTGCCAGCAGAAGTGTTTATAGCAATCAGCCCCAGCATTTT.

V is TRBV12-3 or TRBV12-4 and J is TRBJ2-1; D not resolved. V was pared by 1 base and J by 8 bases, with 9 bases between. This CDR3 is 13 amino acids long. CDR3 in amino acids: CASSLVNSDEQFF. CDR3 DNA sequence: TGTGCCAGCAGTTTAGTAAACTCTGATGAGCAGTTCTTC.

V usage is TRBV11-3 and J usage is TRBJ2-5; D possibly matches TRBD1 or TRBD2 (6 bases each). The CDR3 has 16 residues. The germline V and J ends were trimmed by 2 bases and 1 base, with 14 bases remaining between them. The germline V gene encodes CDR1 SGHNT and CDR2 YENEEA. The CDR3 sequence is CASSLSSRGGQETQYF. The DNA for the CDR3 is TGTGCCAGCAGCTTAAGTAGCAGGGGAGGCCAAGAGACCCAGTACTTC.

This chain joins TRBV19 and TRBJ1-2, with TRBD1 as a possible D gene (5 bases). CDR3 length equals 12 residues. The V gene's germline CDR1 is LNHDA and CDR2 SQIVND (reference sequence). Trimming took off 9 bases at V and 3 bases at J, with 11 bases between the two ends. The CDR3, as DNA: TGTGCCAGCCGTACAGGAGACTATGGCTACACCTTC. This codes for CASRTGDYGYTF.

The chain combines TRBV7-9 with TRBJ1-2; 9 positions agree with TRBD1. Germline CDR1 and CDR2: SEHNR and FQNEAQ (reference sequence). Trimming at V came to 5 bases and at J to 3 bases, leaving 4 bases not matched to a gene. The CDR3 runs to 14 residues. Written as DNA, the CDR3 is TGTGCCAGCAGCGCAACAGGGGGCGACTATGGCTACACCTTC. Its protein is CASSATGGDYGYTF.

The chain is built from TRBV27 and TRBJ2-1; 9 bases match TRBD1. Germline loops: CDR1 MNHEY, CDR2 SMNVEV (reference sequence). The CDR3 has 14 residues. Germline trimming cut 5 bases from V and 7 bases from J; bases unmatched to any gene: 6. CDR3 in amino acids: CASSPGTGWNEQFF. The CDR3 bases are TGTGCCAGCAGTCCGGGGACAGGGTGGAATGAGCAGTTCTTC.

V gene TRBV29-1 combines with J gene TRBJ1-2; D gene unclear. CDR1 and CDR2 from the germline V gene are SQVTM and ANQGSEA. The CDR3 runs to 11 residues. Trimming took 1 base from V and 8 from J, leaving 8 bases between them. CDR3 in amino acids: CSVEVYWGYTF. The CDR3 DNA reads TGCAGCGTTGAAGTATATTGGGGCTACACCTTC.